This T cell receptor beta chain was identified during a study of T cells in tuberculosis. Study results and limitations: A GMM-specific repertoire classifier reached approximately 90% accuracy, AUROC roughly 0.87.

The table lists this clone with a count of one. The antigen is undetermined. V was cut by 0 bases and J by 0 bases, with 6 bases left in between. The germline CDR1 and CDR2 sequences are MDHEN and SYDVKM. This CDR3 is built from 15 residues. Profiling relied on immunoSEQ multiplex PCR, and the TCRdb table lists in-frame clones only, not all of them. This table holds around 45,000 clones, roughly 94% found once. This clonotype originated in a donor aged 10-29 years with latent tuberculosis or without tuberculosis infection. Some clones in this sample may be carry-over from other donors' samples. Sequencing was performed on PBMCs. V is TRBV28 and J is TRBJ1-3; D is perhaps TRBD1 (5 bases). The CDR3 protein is CASSLWGGSGNTIYF. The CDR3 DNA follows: TGTGCCAGCAGTTTATGGGGGGGCTCTGGAAACACCATATATTTT.